This TCR beta chain was recovered during a study of blood T cell repertoires in COVID-19. The assay was immunoSEQ multiplex PCR, and TCRdb's table has in-frame clones only and misses some. The sample includes 250,000 to 350,000 clones, about 91% of them seen just once. Germline V gene sequence: CDR1 KGHSH, CDR2 LQKENI. The CDR3 has 12 residues. V was cut by 2 bases and J by 5 bases, with 6 bases left in between. The sequence derives from a woman aged 55-69 years with acute or convalescent COVID-19. Input material: peripheral blood. The chain has TRBV18 and TRBJ2-5; the D is unclear. The CDR3 nucleotides are TGTGCCAGCTCACCAGAGAGGGAGACCCAGTACTTC. This gives the protein CASSPERETQYF.